This T cell receptor beta chain was documented in a study of T cells in Graves' hyperthyroidism and ophthalmopathy. Study results and limitations: Blood held most thyroid clonotypes expanded above 0.001 frequency.

Points on this clonotype: Its specificity is unknown.

What was amplified from RNA transcripts were TCR beta CDR3 regions. HTBI primers were employed in a first-round RT-PCR of the TCR CDR3. MiXCR, run by TCRdb on the multiplex PCR reads, gives a single entry per CDR3 protein. The sample lists about 250,000 distinct CDR3 sequences; approximately 20% were seen once. Ophthalmopathy in the patients scored at least 3 on Clinical Activity Score and at least 4 on NOSPECS grade, lasting under 3 months. CDR1 and CDR2 from the germline V gene are LGHNT and FRNRAP. This CDR3 has 15 residues. Trimming cost V 3 bases and J 4 bases; bases outside gene matches: 3. The V call is TRBV12-5, the J call TRBJ1-5; TRBD1 aligns across 10 bases. Sequenced sample: blood. The clonotype originates from a man aged 30-40 years with Graves' ophthalmopathy. CDR3 nucleotides: TGTGCTAGTGGTTTAGGGACAGGGGTGAATCAGCCCCAGCATTTT. Translated, it gives CASGLGTGVNQPQHF.